This T cell receptor beta chain was recovered during a study of T cell responses to AZD1222 COVID-19 vaccine. Findings of the study overall: Increases in Spike-specific TCR breadth and depth were seen after two AZD1222 doses.

On this clone: What it binds is unknown.

V shed 6 bases and J 2 bases; nucleotides not matched to a gene: 15. Germline assignment: CDR1 ENHRY and CDR2 SYGVKD. The CDR3 extends over 18 amino acids. Some clones are missing from TCRdb's copy, which holds only in-frame ones; the method was immunoSEQ multiplex PCR. Of some 70,000 clones listed, roughly 80% are singletons. This chain links TRBV10-3 with TRBJ2-7, with TRBD2 matching over 11 bases. The clonotype originates from an adult who received the AZD1222 COVID-19 vaccine. The sequenced sample was peripheral blood, obtained 28 days after the second AZD1222 dose. Here the CDR3 DNA reads TGTGCCATCAGAACCCAAAGCTCCGGGACTAGCGGACCCTACGAGCAGTACTTC. Its translation is CAIRTQSSGTSGPYEQYF.